Listed below are T cell receptor beta chains from one sample, sequenced in a study of blood T cell repertoires in COVID-19. Measured with immunoSEQ multiplex PCR; TCRdb has only the in-frame clones, and not every one. This sample has under 250,000 clones, with 89% found just once. The source material was peripheral blood. All receptors derive from a man aged 60 to 75 who had recovered from COVID-19. Each CDR3 is given with its conserved first and last residue. The order of the fields is J gene, clone size, D gene, V gene, CDR3 protein, CDR3 DNA. D genes are given only for firm matches. Some rows have no size entry. The others give once, few or many, or a class for an expanded clone.

J: TRBJ1-3; size: NA; D: NA; V: TRBV9; CDR3: CASTPLGGATGNTIYF; DNA: TGTGCCAGCACCCCCCTGGGGGGGGCCACTGGAAACACCATATATTTT
J: TRBJ2-1; size: many; D: TRBD2; V: TRBV6-4; CDR3: CASSESSGGDYNEQFF; DNA: TGTGCCAGCAGTGAATCGTCGGGGGGGGACTACAATGAGCAGTTCTTC
J: TRBJ2-5; size: NA; D: TRBD1; V: TRBV18; CDR3: CASSPRTGAGETQYF; DNA: TGTGCCAGCTCACCACGAACAGGGGCAGGAGAGACCCAGTACTTC
J: TRBJ2-5; size: NA; D: TRBD1; V: TRBV5-1; CDR3: CASTPRTGGGETQYF; DNA: TGCGCCAGCACACCCAGGACAGGGGGAGGAGAGACCCAGTACTTC
J: TRBJ2-3; size: NA; D: TRBD1; V: TRBV10-3; CDR3: CAISEDRGGTDTQYF; DNA: TGTGCCATCAGCGAAGACAGGGGAGGCACAGATACGCAGTATTTT
J: TRBJ1-1; size: NA; D: TRBD1; V: TRBV6-2/TRBV6-3; CDR3: CASSYTRDRGMNTEAFF; DNA: TGTGCCAGCAGTTACACCCGGGACAGGGGCATGAACACTGAAGCTTTCTTT
J: TRBJ2-7; size: NA; D: NA; V: TRBV12-3/TRBV12-4; CDR3: CASSLGHNYEQYF; DNA: TGTGCCAGCAGTCTTGGACATAACTACGAGCAGTACTTC
J: TRBJ2-7; size: NA; D: TRBD1; V: TRBV6-5; CDR3: CASNGQVRDEQYF; DNA: TGTGCCAGCAACGGACAGGTCAGGGACGAGCAGTACTTC
J: TRBJ2-7; size: NA; D: TRBD1; V: TRBV2; CDR3: CASSERTGRYEQYF; DNA: TGTGCCAGCAGTGAGCGGACAGGGAGGTACGAGCAGTACTTC
J: TRBJ1-6; size: NA; D: NA; V: TRBV25-1; CDR3: CASSDRGSYNSPLHF; DNA: TGTGCCAGCAGTGATCGGGGCTCCTATAATTCACCCCTCCACTTT
J: TRBJ2-1; size: NA; D: TRBD2; V: TRBV6-5; CDR3: CASSKGLAPGNEQFF; DNA: TGTGCCAGCAGCAAGGGACTAGCGCCCGGAAATGAGCAGTTCTTC
J: TRBJ2-7; size: NA; D: TRBD2; V: TRBV5-1; CDR3: CASQPLAGGSYEQYF; DNA: TGCGCCAGCCAACCACTCGCGGGAGGGTCCTACGAGCAGTACTTC
J: TRBJ1-1; size: NA; D: TRBD1; V: TRBV27; CDR3: CASRGQGDTEAFF; DNA: TGTGCCAGCAGGGGACAGGGCGACACTGAAGCTTTCTTT
J: TRBJ2-6; size: NA; D: NA; V: TRBV11-2; CDR3: CASSSINSGANVLTF; DNA: TGTGCCAGCAGCTCTATAAACTCTGGGGCCAACGTCCTGACTTTC
J: TRBJ2-1; size: NA; D: TRBD1; V: TRBV5-1; CDR3: CASSLTAGGDRSEQFF; DNA: TGCGCCAGCAGCCTTACCGCAGGGGGAGATCGGAGTGAGCAGTTCTTC
J: TRBJ2-7; size: NA; D: TRBD2; V: TRBV11-3; CDR3: CASSLDPTSVRNF; DNA: TGTGCCAGCAGCTTAGATCCGACTAGCGTTCGGAACTTC
J: TRBJ2-3; size: NA; D: TRBD2; V: TRBV3-1/TRBV3-2; CDR3: CASSQGRTSGVTQYF; DNA: TGTGCCAGCAGCCAGGGACGGACTAGCGGTGTTACGCAGTATTTT
J: TRBJ2-7; size: NA; D: NA; V: TRBV3-1/TRBV3-2; CDR3: CASSQEVGRYEQYF; DNA: TGTGCCAGCAGCCAAGAAGTGGGGAGATACGAGCAGTACTTC
J: TRBJ2-7; size: NA; D: TRBD1; V: TRBV7-6; CDR3: CASSLAGTGGYEQYF; DNA: TGTGCCAGCAGCTTAGCCGGGACAGGGGGGTACGAGCAGTACTTC
J: TRBJ1-3; size: NA; D: NA; V: TRBV3-1/TRBV3-2; CDR3: CASSPPVGASGNTIYF; DNA: TGTGCCAGCAGCCCCCCGGTGGGGGCATCTGGAAACACCATATATTTT
J: TRBJ2-7; size: NA; D: TRBD1; V: TRBV11-2; CDR3: CASSAGTGSFPYEQYF; DNA: TGTGCCAGCAGCGCCGGGACAGGGAGTTTCCCCTACGAGCAGTACTTC
J: TRBJ2-7; size: NA; D: NA; V: TRBV27; CDR3: CASSSLYEQYF; DNA: TGTGCCAGCAGTTCACTTTACGAGCAGTACTTC
J: TRBJ2-1; size: NA; D: NA; V: TRBV7-9; CDR3: CASSFRLDSYNEQFF; DNA: TGTGCCAGCAGCTTTCGACTAGATTCCTACAATGAGCAGTTCTTC
J: TRBJ1-1; size: NA; D: NA; V: TRBV5-1; CDR3: CASSLVRGASEAFF; DNA: TGCGCCAGCAGCTTGGTGCGCGGTGCATCTGAAGCTTTCTTT
J: TRBJ2-1; size: NA; D: NA; V: TRBV15; CDR3: CATSRDGSGINNEQFF; DNA: TGTGCCACCAGCAGAGATGGGTCCGGGATTAACAATGAGCAGTTCTTC
J: TRBJ2-2; size: NA; D: NA; V: TRBV5-1; CDR3: CASSLGLATNTGELFF; DNA: TGCGCCAGCAGCTTGGGCCTAGCGACGAACACCGGGGAGCTGTTTTTT
J: TRBJ1-3; size: NA; D: NA; V: TRBV7-6; CDR3: CASSNRVSGNTIYF; DNA: TGTGCCAGCAGTAACAGGGTTTCTGGAAACACCATATATTTT
J: TRBJ1-4; size: NA; D: TRBD1; V: TRBV18; CDR3: CASSLTGGPANEKLFF; DNA: TGTGCCAGCTCTCTCACAGGGGGGCCGGCTAATGAAAAACTGTTTTTT
J: TRBJ2-7; size: NA; D: NA; V: TRBV28; CDR3: CASSALLGQTYEQYF; DNA: TGTGCCAGCAGTGCACTTCTCGGACAGACCTACGAGCAGTACTTC
J: TRBJ2-3; size: NA; D: TRBD2; V: TRBV7-2; CDR3: CASSPRLAGRGTDTQYF; DNA: TGTGCCAGCAGCCCCAGACTAGCGGGAAGGGGAACAGATACGCAGTATTTT
J: TRBJ1-4; size: NA; D: TRBD1; V: TRBV3-1/TRBV3-2; CDR3: CASSQGAGKLFF; DNA: TGTGCCAGCAGTCAGGGGGCGGGAAAACTGTTTTTT
J: TRBJ2-3; size: NA; D: NA; V: TRBV27; CDR3: CASTPGDIFPDTQYF; DNA: TGTGCCAGCACCCCCGGGGATATATTTCCAGATACGCAGTATTTT
J: TRBJ2-1; size: NA; D: TRBD2; V: TRBV19; CDR3: CASSDGLAGDYNEQFF; DNA: TGTGCCAGTAGTGACGGACTAGCGGGAGATTACAATGAGCAGTTCTTC
J: TRBJ1-2; size: NA; D: NA; V: TRBV29-1; CDR3: CSADQGNYGYTF; DNA: TGCAGCGCTGACCAGGGGAACTATGGCTACACCTTC